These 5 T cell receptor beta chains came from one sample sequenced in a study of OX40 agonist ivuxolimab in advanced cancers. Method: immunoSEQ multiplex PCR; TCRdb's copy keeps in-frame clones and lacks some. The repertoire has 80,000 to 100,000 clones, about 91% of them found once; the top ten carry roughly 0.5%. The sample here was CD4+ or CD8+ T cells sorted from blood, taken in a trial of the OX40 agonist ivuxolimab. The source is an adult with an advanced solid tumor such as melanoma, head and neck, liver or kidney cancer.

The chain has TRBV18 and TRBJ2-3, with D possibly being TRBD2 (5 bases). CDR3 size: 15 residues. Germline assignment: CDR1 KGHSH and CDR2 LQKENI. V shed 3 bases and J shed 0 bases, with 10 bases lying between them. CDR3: CASSPPGRSTDTQYF. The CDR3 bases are TGTGCCAGCTCACCCCCGGGGAGAAGCACAGATACGCAGTATTTT.

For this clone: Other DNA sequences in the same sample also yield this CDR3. The CDR3 bases are TGTGCCAGCTCACCCAGCACAGATACGCAGTATTTT. It is translated as CASSPSTDTQYF. The rearrangement uses TRBV18 and TRBJ2-3; D call uncertain. Trimming removed 3 bases from V and 0 bases from J, with 1 base in between. The CDR3 extends over 12 amino acids. Germline CDR1 is KGHSH and CDR2 is LQKENI.

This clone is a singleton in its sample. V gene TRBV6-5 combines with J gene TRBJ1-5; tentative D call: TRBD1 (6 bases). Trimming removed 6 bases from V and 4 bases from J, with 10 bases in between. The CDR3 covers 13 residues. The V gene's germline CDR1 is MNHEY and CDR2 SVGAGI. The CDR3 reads CASSDRFNQPQHF. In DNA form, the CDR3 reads TGTGCCAGCAGCGACAGGTTTAATCAGCCCCAGCATTTT.

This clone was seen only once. Written as DNA, the CDR3 is TGTGCCAGTAGTATAGGGTCGCGGGAGACCCAGTACTTC. This encodes CASSIGSRETQYF. The chain couples TRBV19 to TRBJ2-5; D is ambiguous. The CDR3 has 13 amino acids. V gave up 1 base and J gave up 5 bases, with 8 bases separating them. Germline V gene data show CDR1 as LNHDA and CDR2 as SQIVND (reference sequence).

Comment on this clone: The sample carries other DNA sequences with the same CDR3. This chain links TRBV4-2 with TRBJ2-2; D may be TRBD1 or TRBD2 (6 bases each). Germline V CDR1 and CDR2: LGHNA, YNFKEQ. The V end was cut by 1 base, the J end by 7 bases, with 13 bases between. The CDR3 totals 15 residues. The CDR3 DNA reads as TGTGCCAGCAGCCAAGGGGGGGCAGGGGTCGGGGAGCTGTTTTTT. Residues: CASSQGGAGVGELFF.